This TCR beta chain was captured by sequencing in a study of cytomegalovirus exposure and HLA in healthy donors. Points from the study as a whole: CMV antigen specificity of a few CMV-associated chains was confirmed in vitro. In a later analysis, a genetic analysis reported fewer productive-TCR N-insertions in an Asian-associated ancestry cluster than the cohort average. For TCR beta chains, V- and J-gene trimming was later linked to a missense DCLRE1C variant. The likely origin of a cluster of highly shared sequence variants was a sequencing artifact.

Both 60 Vbeta primers and 13 Jbeta primers went into the PCR. Clones were sequenced by immunoSEQ multiplex PCR, and TCRdb holds only the in-frame ones, with some missing. The sample contains 120,000 or so clones, about 80% of which appear only once. About this clone: The antigen is unknown.

The sequenced sample consisted of PBMCs. The TCR originated in a woman in her forties or fifties in good health and CMV-seropositive.

CDR3 coding DNA: TGTGCCAGCAGCTTGGCAGGTAGCGGGTTCTCCTACGAGCAGTACTTC. This codes for CASSLAGSGFSYEQYF. The chain uses TRBV5-4 and TRBJ2-7; TRBD2 matches 7 bases. Trimming cost V 0 bases and J 0 bases; bases outside gene matches: 6. The CDR3 is 16 amino acids. Germline V gives CDR1 SGHNT, CDR2 YYREEE (reference sequence).